The clone carrying this T cell receptor beta chain showed up many times. Its target is unknown. The data derive from a study of T cell repertoires in cytomegalovirus infection. Study details: Public TCR beta signatures marked donors with CMV infection and the matching HLA. Findings of the study overall: What dominated the ex vivo response were HLA-C-restricted CMV-specific TCR beta clonotypes.

TCRdb re-called the reads with MiXCR, one entry per CDR3 protein. The table lists approximately 910,000 distinct CDR3 sequences, roughly 30% of them singletons. V was clipped by 5 bases and J by 4 bases; unmatched bases: 9. This CDR3 is built from 16 residues. Germline values: CDR1 SGHTA, CDR2 FQGNSA. The TCR comes from a human donor in good health (CMV status not recorded). Some clones in this sample may be carry-over from other donors' samples. V gene TRBV7-2 combines with J gene TRBJ2-1; 9 nucleotides agree with TRBD2. Material: cultured CD8+ T cells from PBMCs, obtained from culture after CMV antigen stimulation. The DNA of the CDR3 is TGTGCCAGCAGCGATCGACTAGCGGCTACTTACAATGAGCAGTTCTTC. Protein sequence: CASSDRLAATYNEQFF.